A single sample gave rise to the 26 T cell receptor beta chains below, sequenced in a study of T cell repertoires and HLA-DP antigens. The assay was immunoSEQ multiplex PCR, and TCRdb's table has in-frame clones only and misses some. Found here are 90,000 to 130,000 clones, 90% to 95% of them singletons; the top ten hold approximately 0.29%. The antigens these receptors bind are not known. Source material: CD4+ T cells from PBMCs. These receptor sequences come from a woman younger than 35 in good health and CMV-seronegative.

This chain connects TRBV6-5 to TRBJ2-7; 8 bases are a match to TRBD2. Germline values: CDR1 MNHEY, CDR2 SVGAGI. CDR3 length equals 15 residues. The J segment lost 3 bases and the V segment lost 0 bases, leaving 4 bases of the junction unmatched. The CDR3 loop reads CASSYSSGRVYEQYF. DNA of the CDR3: TGTGCCAGCAGTTACTCGAGCGGGAGAGTCTACGAGCAGTACTTC.

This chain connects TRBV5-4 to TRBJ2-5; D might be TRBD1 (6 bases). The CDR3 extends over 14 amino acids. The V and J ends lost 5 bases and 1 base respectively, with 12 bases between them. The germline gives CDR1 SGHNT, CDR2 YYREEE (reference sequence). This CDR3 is CASRSGTFQETQYF. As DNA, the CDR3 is TGTGCCAGCAGGTCCGGGACATTCCAAGAGACCCAGTACTTC.

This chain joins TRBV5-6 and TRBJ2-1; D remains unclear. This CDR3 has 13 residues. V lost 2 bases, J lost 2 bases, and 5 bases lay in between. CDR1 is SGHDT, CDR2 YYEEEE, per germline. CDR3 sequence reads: CASSFSPYNEQFF. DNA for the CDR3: TGTGCCAGCAGCTTCAGCCCCTACAATGAGCAGTTCTTC. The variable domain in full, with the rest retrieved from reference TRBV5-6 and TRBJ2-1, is DAGVTQSPTHLIKTRGQQVTLRCSPKSGHDTVSWYQQALGQGPQFIFQYYEEEERQRGNFPDRFSGHQFPNYSSELNVNALLLGDSALYLCASSFSPYNEQFFGPGTRLTVL.

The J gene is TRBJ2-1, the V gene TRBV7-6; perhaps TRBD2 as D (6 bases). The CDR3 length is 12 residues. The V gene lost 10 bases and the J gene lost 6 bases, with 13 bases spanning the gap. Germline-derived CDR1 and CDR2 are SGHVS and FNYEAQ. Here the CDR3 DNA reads TGTGCCACATCGCAGGGAGGCAATGAGCAGTTCTTC. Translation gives CATSQGGNEQFF.

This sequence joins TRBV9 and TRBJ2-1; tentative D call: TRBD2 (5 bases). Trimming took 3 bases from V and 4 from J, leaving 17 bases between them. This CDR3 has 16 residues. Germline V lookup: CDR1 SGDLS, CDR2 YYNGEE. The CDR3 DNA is TGTGCCAGCAGCGGCCGTTTCGGAGGAAATTACAATGAGCAGTTCTTC. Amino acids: CASSGRFGGNYNEQFF.

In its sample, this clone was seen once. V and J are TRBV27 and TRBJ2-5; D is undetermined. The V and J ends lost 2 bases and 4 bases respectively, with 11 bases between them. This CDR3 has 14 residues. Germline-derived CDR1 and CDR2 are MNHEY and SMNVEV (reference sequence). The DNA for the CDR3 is TGTGCCAGCAGTTTAGGGCGAGGCAGAGAGACCCAGTACTTC. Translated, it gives CASSLGRGRETQYF.

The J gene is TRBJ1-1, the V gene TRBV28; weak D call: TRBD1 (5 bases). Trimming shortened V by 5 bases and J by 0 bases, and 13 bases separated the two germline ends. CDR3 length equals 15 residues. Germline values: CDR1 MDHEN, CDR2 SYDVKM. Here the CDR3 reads CASSLGGALNTEAFF. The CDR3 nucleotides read TGTGCCAGCAGTCTCGGGGGAGCCCTGAACACTGAAGCTTTCTTT.

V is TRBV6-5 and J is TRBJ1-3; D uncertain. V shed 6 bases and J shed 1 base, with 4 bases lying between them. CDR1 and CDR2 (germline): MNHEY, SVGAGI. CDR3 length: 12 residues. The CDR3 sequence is CASRSSGNTIYF. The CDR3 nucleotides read TGTGCCAGCAGGAGTTCTGGAAACACCATATATTTT.

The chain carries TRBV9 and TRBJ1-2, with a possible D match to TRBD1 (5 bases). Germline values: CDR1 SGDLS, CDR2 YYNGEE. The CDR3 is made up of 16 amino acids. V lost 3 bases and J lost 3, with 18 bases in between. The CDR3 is CASSAGGQGGHYGYTF. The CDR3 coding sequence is TGTGCCAGCAGCGCCGGGGGTCAAGGAGGCCACTATGGCTACACCTTC.

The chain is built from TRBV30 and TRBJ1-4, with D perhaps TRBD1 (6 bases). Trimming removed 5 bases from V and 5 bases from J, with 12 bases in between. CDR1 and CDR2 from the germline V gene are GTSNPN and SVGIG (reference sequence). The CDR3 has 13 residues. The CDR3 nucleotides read TGTGCCTGGGCCAGGGGAGGGAATGAAAAACTGTTTTTT. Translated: CAWARGGNEKLFF.

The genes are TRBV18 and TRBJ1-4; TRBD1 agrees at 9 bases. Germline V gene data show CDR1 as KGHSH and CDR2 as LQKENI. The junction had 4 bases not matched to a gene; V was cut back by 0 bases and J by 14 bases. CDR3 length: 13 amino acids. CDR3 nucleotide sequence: TGTGCCAGCTCACCACCGGGGGGACAGGGTCTGTTTTTT. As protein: CASSPPGGQGLFF.

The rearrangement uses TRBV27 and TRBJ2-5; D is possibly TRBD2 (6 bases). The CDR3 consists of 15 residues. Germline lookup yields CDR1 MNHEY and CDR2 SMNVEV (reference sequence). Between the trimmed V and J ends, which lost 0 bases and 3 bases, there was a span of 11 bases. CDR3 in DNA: TGTGCCAGCAGTTTATCAAGCGGGTTTAAAGAGACCCAGTACTTC. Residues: CASSLSSGFKETQYF.

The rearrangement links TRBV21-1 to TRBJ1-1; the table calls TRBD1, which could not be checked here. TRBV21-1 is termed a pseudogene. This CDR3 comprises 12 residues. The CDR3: CASSRDRDKAFF. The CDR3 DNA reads TGTGCCAGCAGCAGAGACCGGGACAAAGCTTTCTTT.

CDR3 in DNA: TGTGCCAGCAGCCATGGTACCGGGACAGAAAGTCAGCCCCAGCATTTT. It is translated as CASSHGTGTESQPQHF. The rearrangement joins TRBV4-2 to TRBJ1-5, with 7 bases matching TRBD1. Germline values: CDR1 LGHNA, CDR2 YNFKEQ. The CDR3 loop spans 16 amino acids. Germline trimming cut 3 bases from V and 6 bases from J; bases unmatched to any gene: 11.

CDR3 nucleotide sequence: TGTGCCAGCAGTTCAAGCGGAGGGGTCCAAGAGACCCAGTACTTC. Translated: CASSSSGGVQETQYF. V and J are TRBV6-6 and TRBJ2-5; the D gene is possibly TRBD2 (6 bases). CDR1 is MNHNY, CDR2 SVGAGI, per germline (reference sequence). The CDR3 consists of 15 residues. V lost 4 bases and J 1 base, leaving 13 bases between the germline ends.

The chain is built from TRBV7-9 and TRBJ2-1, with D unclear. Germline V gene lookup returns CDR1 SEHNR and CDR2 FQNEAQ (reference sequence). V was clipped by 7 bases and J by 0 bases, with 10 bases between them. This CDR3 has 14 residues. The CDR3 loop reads CASNDLSSYNEQFF. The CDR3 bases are TGTGCCAGCAACGACCTAAGCTCCTACAATGAGCAGTTCTTC.

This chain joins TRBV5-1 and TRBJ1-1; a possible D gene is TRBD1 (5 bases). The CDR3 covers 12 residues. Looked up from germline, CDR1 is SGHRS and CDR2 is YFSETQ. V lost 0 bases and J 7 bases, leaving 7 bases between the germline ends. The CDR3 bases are TGCGCCAGCAGCTTGGGGGACGGTGAAGCTTTCTTT. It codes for CASSLGDGEAFF.

CDR3 amino acids: CASTSRGMNTEAFF. The DNA of the CDR3 is TGTGCCAGCACCTCCAGGGGAATGAACACTGAAGCTTTCTTT. The J gene is TRBJ1-1, the V gene TRBV6-5, with D perhaps TRBD1 (6 bases). Trimming stripped 7 bases from V and 0 bases from J, with 12 bases between. Germline-derived CDR1 and CDR2 are MNHEY and SVGAGI. The CDR3 extends over 14 amino acids.

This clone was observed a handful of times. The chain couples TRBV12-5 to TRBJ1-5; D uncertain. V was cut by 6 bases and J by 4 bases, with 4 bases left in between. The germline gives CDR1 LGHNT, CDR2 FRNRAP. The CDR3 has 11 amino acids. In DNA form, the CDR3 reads TGTGCTAGTGGCCAAAATCAGCCCCAGCATTTT. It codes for CASGQNQPQHF.

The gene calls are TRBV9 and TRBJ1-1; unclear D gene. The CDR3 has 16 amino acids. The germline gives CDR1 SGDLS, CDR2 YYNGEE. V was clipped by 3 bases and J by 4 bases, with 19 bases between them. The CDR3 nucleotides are TGTGCCAGCAGCGCCGAGGTCTCAGTGGGGAGCACTGAAGCTTTCTTT. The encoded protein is CASSAEVSVGSTEAFF.

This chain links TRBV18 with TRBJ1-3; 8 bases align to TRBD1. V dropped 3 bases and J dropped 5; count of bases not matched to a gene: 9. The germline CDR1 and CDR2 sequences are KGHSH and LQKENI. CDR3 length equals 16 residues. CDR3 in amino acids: CASSPRDRTPRNTIYF. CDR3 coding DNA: TGTGCCAGCTCACCCCGGGACAGGACTCCCCGAAACACCATATATTTT.

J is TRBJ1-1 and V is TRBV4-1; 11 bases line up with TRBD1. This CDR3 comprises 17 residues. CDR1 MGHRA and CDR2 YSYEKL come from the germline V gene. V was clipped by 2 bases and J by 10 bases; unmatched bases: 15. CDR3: CASSQPGQGGPLTRAFF. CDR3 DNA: TGCGCCAGCAGCCAACCGGGACAGGGGGGACCCCTGACGAGAGCTTTCTTT.

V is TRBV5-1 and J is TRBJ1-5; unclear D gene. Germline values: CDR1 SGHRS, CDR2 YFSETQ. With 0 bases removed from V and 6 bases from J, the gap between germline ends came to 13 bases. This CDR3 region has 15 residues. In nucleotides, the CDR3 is TGCGCCAGCAGCTTGGAGGGTGGAGGGCTTCAGCCCCAGCATTTT. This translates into CASSLEGGGLQPQHF.

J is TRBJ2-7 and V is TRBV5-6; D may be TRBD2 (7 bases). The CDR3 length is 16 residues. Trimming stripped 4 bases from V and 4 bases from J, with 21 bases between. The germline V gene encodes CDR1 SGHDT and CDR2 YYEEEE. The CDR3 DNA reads TGTGCCAGCAGCGAGAGTGGGGGCGGGGGCGATTACGAGCAGTACGTC. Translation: CASSESGGGGDYEQYV.

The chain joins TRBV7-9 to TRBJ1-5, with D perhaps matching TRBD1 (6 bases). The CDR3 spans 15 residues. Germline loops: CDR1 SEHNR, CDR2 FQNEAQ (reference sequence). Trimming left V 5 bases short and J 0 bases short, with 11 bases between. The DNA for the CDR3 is TGTGCCAGCAGCCAAGGGACAACTAGCAATCAGCCCCAGCATTTT. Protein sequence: CASSQGTTSNQPQHF.

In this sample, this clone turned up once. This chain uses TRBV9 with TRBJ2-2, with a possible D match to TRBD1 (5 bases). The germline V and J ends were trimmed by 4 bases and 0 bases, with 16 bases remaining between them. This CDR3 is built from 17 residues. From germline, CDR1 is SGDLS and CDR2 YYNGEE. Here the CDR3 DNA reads TGTGCCAGCAGCCCCAACCCAGACAGCGCGAACACCGGGGAGCTGTTTTTT. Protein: CASSPNPDSANTGELFF.